The clone carrying this TCR beta chain appeared a few times. The antigen remains undetermined. The sample comes from a study of early T cells in non-severe SARS-CoV-2 infection. Researchers tagged individual cDNA molecules with unique molecular identifiers. MiXCR, run by TCRdb on the 5' RACE reads, gives a single entry per CDR3 protein. The sample has roughly 70,000 distinct CDR3 sequences, 20% to 25% seen once. V was trimmed by 0 bases and J by 11 bases, leaving 26 bases between them. This CDR3 has 17 amino acids. From germline, CDR1 is SGDLS and CDR2 YYNGEE. Study observations and caveats: Using VDJdb, the matching emphasized anti-spike CD8 responses while missing private and CD4 specificities.

The chain is built from TRBV9 and TRBJ1-1, with D maybe TRBD1 (6 bases). This specimen consisted of whole blood, obtained at baseline. This TCR was sampled from an adult who was a healthcare worker with PCR-confirmed SARS-CoV-2 infection or an uninfected control (not recorded which). The CDR3 DNA reads TGTGCCAGCAGCGTAGTGGGGGCAGGGAGGAAAGAGGGTCGGGCTTTCTTT. Translating it yields CASSVVGAGRKEGRAFF.